This passage covers 24 T cell receptor beta chains from one sample sequenced in a study of a mutant IDH1 vaccine in newly diagnosed glioma. The time point is: week 11, during vaccination. With topical imiquimod, each dose of the vaccine consisted of 300 ug of mutant IDH1 20-mer peptide. Their target antigens are unknown. Here immunoSEQ multiplex PCR was the method, and the copy in TCRdb shows in-frame clones only, minus some. The data contain some 120,000 clones, around 80% of them singletons. The sequenced sample was PBMCs, obtained from a glioma patient whose treatment included an IDH1 peptide vaccine. These receptors came from a man in his forties or fifties with glioma.

The chain has TRBV7-8 and TRBJ2-1, with D possibly being TRBD1 or TRBD2 (5 bases each). Germline CDR1 reads SGHVS; CDR2 reads FQNEAQ. V was cut by 2 bases and J by 16 bases, with 15 bases left in between. CDR3 length equals 12 residues. The DNA for the CDR3 is TGTGCCAGCAGCTTAAGTGGGACCTCCCTTTTCTTC. It codes for CASSLSGTSLFF.

This clone showed up just once. The chain combines TRBV19 with TRBJ2-7; D possibly uses TRBD1 or TRBD2 (5 bases each). V gave up 4 bases and J gave up 6 bases, with 13 bases separating them. There are 13 residues in the CDR3. Germline V CDR1 and CDR2: LNHDA, SQIVND (reference sequence). CDR3 residues: CASSTLGTGEQYF. CDR3 nucleotide sequence: TGTGCCAGTAGTACCCTCGGGACGGGCGAGCAGTACTTC.

The rearrangement links TRBV9 to TRBJ1-5; 7 bases align to TRBD1. The CDR3 is 15 amino acids. Unmatched junction bases numbered 4, after V lost 4 bases and J lost 0 bases. CDR1 is SGDLS, CDR2 YYNGEE, per germline. DNA for the CDR3: TGTGCCAGCAGCCCGGGACAGAGTAGCAATCAGCCCCAGCATTTT. Its translation is CASSPGQSSNQPQHF. The full variable domain, its missing parts supplied by reference TRBV9 and TRBJ1-5, is DSGVTQTPKHLITATGQRVTLRCSPRSGDLSVYWYQQSLDQGLQFLIQYYNGEERAKGNILERFSAQQFPDLHSELNLSSLELGDSALYFCASSPGQSSNQPQHFGDGTRLSIL.

The chain carries TRBV19 and TRBJ2-1; 9 bases fit TRBD1. Germline V gene lookup returns CDR1 LNHDA and CDR2 SQIVND (reference sequence). This CDR3 contains 15 residues. Trimming at V came to 10 bases and at J to 3 bases, leaving 10 bases not matched to a gene. The CDR3 region has the DNA TGTGCCACTAAGACACAGGGGGCGAACTACAATGAGCAGTTCTTC. Translating gives CATKTQGANYNEQFF.

The chain carries TRBV30 and TRBJ2-5; D possibly matches TRBD1 or TRBD2 (6 bases each). The CDR3 is 12 amino acids. The germline gives CDR1 GTSNPN, CDR2 SVGIG (reference sequence). Trimming cost V 4 bases and J 5 bases, with 11 bases left between them. This CDR3 is CAWTRRGETQYF. The CDR3 bases are TGTGCCTGGACAAGGAGGGGGGAGACCCAGTACTTC.

The rearrangement joins TRBV29-1 to TRBJ2-1; D perhaps matches TRBD2 (6 bases). CDR3 length equals 14 residues. Trimming took off 4 bases at V and 7 bases at J, with 17 bases between the two ends. Germline CDR1 and CDR2: SQVTM and ANQGSEA. The CDR3 here is CSVVEGVGRNEQFF. Written as DNA, the CDR3 is TGCAGCGTTGTGGAGGGAGTAGGTAGGAATGAGCAGTTCTTC.

This clone was seen only once. As DNA, the CDR3 is TGTGCCAGCGGGTGGACTAGCGGGAGTACAGATACGCAGTATTTT. Its translation: CASGWTSGSTDTQYF. The rearrangement links TRBV6-6 to TRBJ2-3; the match to TRBD2 covers 13 bases. Germline values: CDR1 MNHNY, CDR2 SVGAGI (reference sequence). V shed 8 bases and J 3 bases; nucleotides not matched to a gene: 5. This CDR3 contains 15 residues.

This clone showed up just once. The chain employs TRBV18 and TRBJ1-3; D remains ambiguous. The CDR3 has 14 residues. The V and J ends lost 3 bases and 5 bases respectively, with 11 bases between them. The germline V gene encodes CDR1 KGHSH and CDR2 LQKENI. CDR3 nucleotides: TGTGCCAGCTCACCGGCGACGGGAAGAAACACCATATATTTT. Its protein product is CASSPATGRNTIYF.

The chain joins TRBV7-9 to TRBJ2-5; the match to TRBD2 covers 13 bases. V shed 5 bases and J 5 bases; nucleotides not matched to a gene: 8. Germline V gene sequence: CDR1 SEHNR, CDR2 FQNEAQ (reference sequence). This CDR3 spans 16 amino acids. The CDR3 spells CASSPGTSGIGETQYF. CDR3 nucleotides: TGTGCCAGCAGCCCCGGGACTAGCGGGATCGGGGAGACCCAGTACTTC.

V and J are TRBV5-1 and TRBJ2-7, with D unclear. The CDR3 loop spans 12 amino acids. CDR1 and CDR2 (germline): SGHRS, YFSETQ. V lost 2 bases and J 0 bases, leaving 3 bases between the germline ends. The CDR3 sequence: CASSFSSYEQYF. In nucleotides, the CDR3 is TGCGCCAGCAGCTTCAGCTCCTACGAGCAGTACTTC.

The CDR3 sequence is CAISAEIRYGYTF. CDR3 DNA: TGTGCCATCAGTGCGGAAATACGCTATGGCTACACCTTC. The chain links TRBV10-3 to TRBJ1-2; D remains ambiguous. The ends were cut back, 4 bases at V and 4 bases at J, with 10 bases in the middle. Germline lookup yields CDR1 ENHRY and CDR2 SYGVKD. The CDR3 is made up of 13 amino acids.

This chain joins TRBV4-3 and TRBJ2-3; a possible D gene is TRBD1 (6 bases). V lost 4 bases, J lost 0 bases, and 14 bases lay in between. CDR1 LGHNA and CDR2 YSLEER come from the germline V gene. This CDR3 comprises 16 residues. The CDR3 DNA reads TGCGCCAGCAGCCTCTCGCCGGGACAAAGCACAGATACGCAGTATTTT. Translation gives CASSLSPGQSTDTQYF.

This rearrangement joins TRBV4-3 to TRBJ2-2; D call uncertain. This CDR3 spans 13 amino acids. Trimming stripped 3 bases from V and 7 bases from J, with 9 bases between. Germline values: CDR1 LGHNA, CDR2 YSLEER. The CDR3 sequence: CASSQRMNGELFF. The CDR3 DNA sequence: TGCGCCAGCAGCCAGCGGATGAACGGGGAGCTGTTTTTT.

The J gene is TRBJ2-1, the V gene TRBV7-6; D is unclear. CDR3 length equals 13 residues. CDR1 and CDR2 (germline): SGHVS, FNYEAQ. V dropped 5 bases and J dropped 0 bases, with 5 bases sitting between them. CDR3 amino acids: CASSQASYNEQFF. In DNA, the CDR3 is TGTGCCAGCAGCCAGGCCTCCTACAATGAGCAGTTCTTC.

This rearrangement joins TRBV2 to TRBJ1-5; 7 nucleotides agree with TRBD1. The germline gives CDR1 SNHLY, CDR2 FYNNEI. Trimming at V came to 6 bases and at J to 7 bases, leaving 15 bases not matched to a gene. The CDR3 totals 16 residues. CDR3 nucleotide sequence: TGTGCCAGCAGCCCTAACTATCGACAGGGCGGGCAGCCCCAGCATTTT. Translation: CASSPNYRQGGQPQHF.

J is TRBJ2-1 and V is TRBV7-2, with 7 bases fitting TRBD2. V shed 5 bases and J 10 bases; nucleotides not matched to a gene: 5. The CDR3 contains 12 residues. The germline V gene has CDR1 SGHTA and CDR2 FQGNSA. The CDR3 here is CASSPRAGEQFF. The CDR3 nucleotides read TGTGCCAGCAGCCCAAGAGCGGGAGAGCAGTTCTTC.

The chain uses TRBV6-4 and TRBJ1-4; TRBD1 agrees at 8 bases. Germline V gene sequence: CDR1 MRHNA, CDR2 SNTAGT. The CDR3 spans 14 residues. V gave up 4 bases and J gave up 8 bases; unmatched junction bases: 6. The CDR3 loop reads CASSAGQGTEKLFF. CDR3 nucleotides: TGTGCCAGCAGTGCCGGACAGGGTACCGAAAAACTGTTTTTT.

The chain has TRBV5-4 and TRBJ2-7, with D unclear. The CDR3 loop spans 13 amino acids. Germline lookup yields CDR1 SGHNT and CDR2 YYREEE (reference sequence). V was cut by 7 bases and J by 2 bases, with 13 bases left in between. The CDR3 sequence is CASRDTVTYEQYF. For the CDR3, the DNA is TGTGCCAGCCGAGATACGGTAACCTACGAGCAGTACTTC.

This clone was detected only a few times. The chain links TRBV7-2 to TRBJ1-4; 10 bases match TRBD1. Per germline, CDR1 SGHTA and CDR2 FQGNSA. V shed 5 bases, J shed 7 bases, and the junction held 7 bases outside the gene matches. CDR3 length: 15 residues. DNA of the CDR3: TGTGCCAGCAGCGTGACAGGGGGCGCAGGTGAAAAACTGTTTTTT. Translating gives CASSVTGGAGEKLFF.

The V call is TRBV9, the J call TRBJ2-3; TRBD2 matches at 10 bases. The J segment lost 5 bases and the V segment lost 0 bases, leaving 6 bases of the junction unmatched. CDR1 is SGDLS and CDR2 is YYNGEE in the germline V gene. The CDR3 loop spans 16 amino acids. This CDR3 reads CASSVDSGGALDTQYF. The CDR3 DNA reads TGTGCCAGCAGCGTAGACAGCGGGGGGGCCTTAGATACGCAGTATTTT.

The chain links TRBV7-8 to TRBJ2-4; D is uncertain. Germline lookup yields CDR1 SGHVS and CDR2 FQNEAQ. This CDR3 spans 16 amino acids. The V and J ends lost 8 bases and 3 bases respectively, with 20 bases between them. CDR3 residues: CASASVREWGKNIQYF. In nucleotides, the CDR3 is TGTGCCAGCGCTTCTGTTCGAGAATGGGGCAAAAACATTCAGTACTTC. Variable domain in full (rest from reference TRBV7-8 and TRBJ2-4): GAGVSQSPRYKVAKRGQDVALRCDPISGHVSLFWYQQALGQGPEFLTYFQNEAQLDKSGLPSDRFFAERPEGSVSTLKIQRTQQEDSAVYLCASASVREWGKNIQYFGAGTRLSVL.

J is TRBJ2-7 and V is TRBV28, with D possibly matching TRBD2 (6 bases). CDR1 is MDHEN and CDR2 is SYDVKM in the germline V gene. Trimming pared 5 bases from V and 0 bases from J, leaving 17 bases between. The CDR3 is 16 residues long. DNA for the CDR3: TGTGCCAGCAGTCTTCATCTAGCGCTTAGCTCCTACGAGCAGTACTTC. Protein sequence: CASSLHLALSSYEQYF.

The rearrangement links TRBV10-3 to TRBJ1-5; 12 nucleotides line up with TRBD1. This CDR3 region has 16 residues. Trimming at V came to 3 bases and at J to 7 bases, leaving 7 bases not matched to a gene. Germline CDR1 ENHRY, CDR2 SYGVKD. CDR3 loop: CAISEGGQGARQPQHF. CDR3 nucleotides: TGTGCCATCAGTGAAGGGGGACAGGGGGCGCGGCAGCCCCAGCATTTT.

In this sample, this clone turned up a few times. The chain recombines TRBV7-8 with TRBJ2-5; D is possibly TRBD1 (6 bases). Trimming left V 5 bases short and J 0 bases short, with 16 bases between. This CDR3 has 16 amino acids. CDR1 is SGHVS, CDR2 FQNEAQ, per germline. The CDR3 DNA sequence: TGTGCCAGCAGCCCCACGGGTTCAGGGGACCAAGAGACCCAGTACTTC. This translates into CASSPTGSGDQETQYF.